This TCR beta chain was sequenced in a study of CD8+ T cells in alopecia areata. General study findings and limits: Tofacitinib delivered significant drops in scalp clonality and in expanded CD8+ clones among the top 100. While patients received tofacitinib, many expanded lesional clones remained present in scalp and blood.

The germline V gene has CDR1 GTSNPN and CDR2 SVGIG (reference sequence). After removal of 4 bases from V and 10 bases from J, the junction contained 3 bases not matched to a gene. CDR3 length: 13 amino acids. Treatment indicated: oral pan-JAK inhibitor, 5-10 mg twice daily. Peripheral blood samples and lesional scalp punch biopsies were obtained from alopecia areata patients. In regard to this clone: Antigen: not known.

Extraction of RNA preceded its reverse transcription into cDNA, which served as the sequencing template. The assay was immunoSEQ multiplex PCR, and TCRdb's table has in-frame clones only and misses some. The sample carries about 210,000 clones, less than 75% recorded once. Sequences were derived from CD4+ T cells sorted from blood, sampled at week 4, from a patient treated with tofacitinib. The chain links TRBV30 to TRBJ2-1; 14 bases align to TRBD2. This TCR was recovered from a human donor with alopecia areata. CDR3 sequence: CAWKGLAGGEQFF. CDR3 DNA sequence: TGTGCCTGGAAAGGACTAGCGGGGGGAGAGCAGTTCTTC. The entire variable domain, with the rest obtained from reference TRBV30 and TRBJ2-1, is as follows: SQTIHQWPATLVQPVGSPLSLECTVEGTSNPNLYWYRQAAGRGLQLLFYSVGIGQISSEVPQNLSASRPQDRQFILSSKKLLLSDSGFYLCAWKGLAGGEQFFGPGTRLTVL.